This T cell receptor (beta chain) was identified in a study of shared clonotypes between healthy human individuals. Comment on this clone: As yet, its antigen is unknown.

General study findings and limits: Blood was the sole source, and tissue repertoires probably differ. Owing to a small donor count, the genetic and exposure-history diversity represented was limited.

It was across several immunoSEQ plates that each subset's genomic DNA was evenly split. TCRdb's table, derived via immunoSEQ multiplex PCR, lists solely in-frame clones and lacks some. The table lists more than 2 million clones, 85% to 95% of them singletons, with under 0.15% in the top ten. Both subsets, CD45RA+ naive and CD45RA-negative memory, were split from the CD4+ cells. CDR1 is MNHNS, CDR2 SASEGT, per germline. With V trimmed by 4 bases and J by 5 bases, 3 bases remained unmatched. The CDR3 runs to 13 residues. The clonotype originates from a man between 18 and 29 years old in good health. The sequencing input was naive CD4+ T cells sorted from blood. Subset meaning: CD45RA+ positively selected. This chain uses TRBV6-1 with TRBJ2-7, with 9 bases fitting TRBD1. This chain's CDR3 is CASSVGQGNEQYF. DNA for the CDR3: TGTGCCAGCAGTGTGGGACAGGGTAACGAGCAGTACTTC.